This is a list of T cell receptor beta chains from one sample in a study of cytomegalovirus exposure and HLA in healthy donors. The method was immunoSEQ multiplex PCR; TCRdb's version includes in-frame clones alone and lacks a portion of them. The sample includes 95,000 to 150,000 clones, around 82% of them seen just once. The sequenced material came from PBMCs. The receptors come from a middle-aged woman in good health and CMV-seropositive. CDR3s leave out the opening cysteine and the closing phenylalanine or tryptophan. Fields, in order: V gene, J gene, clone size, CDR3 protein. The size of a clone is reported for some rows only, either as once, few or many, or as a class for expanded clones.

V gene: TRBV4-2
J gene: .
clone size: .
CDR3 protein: ASSQPDRWADEQY

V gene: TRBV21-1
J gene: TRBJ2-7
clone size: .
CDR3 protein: ASITRDRDHEQY

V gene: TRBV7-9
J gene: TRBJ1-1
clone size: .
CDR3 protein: ASSFGTADNTEAF

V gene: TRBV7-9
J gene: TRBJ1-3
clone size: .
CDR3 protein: SSSLRTVPGNTIY

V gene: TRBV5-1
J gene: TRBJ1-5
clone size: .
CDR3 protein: ASSLSWPSNQPQH

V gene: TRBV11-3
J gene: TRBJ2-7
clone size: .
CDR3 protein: ASSLAQEYSYEQY

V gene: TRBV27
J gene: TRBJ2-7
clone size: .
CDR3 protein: ASSMTSAEGYDEQY

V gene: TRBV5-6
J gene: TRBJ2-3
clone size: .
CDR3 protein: ASSWGEGRESTDTQY

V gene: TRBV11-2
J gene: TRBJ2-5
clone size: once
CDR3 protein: ASQGALQETQY

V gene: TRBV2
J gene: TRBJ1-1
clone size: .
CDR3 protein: ASSAAGQRNTEAF

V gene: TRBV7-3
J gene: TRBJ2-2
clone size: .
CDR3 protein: ASSSLQGANTGELF

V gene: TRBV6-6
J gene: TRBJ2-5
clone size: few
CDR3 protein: ASSYGTVQETQY

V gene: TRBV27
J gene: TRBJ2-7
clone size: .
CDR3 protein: ASSYGRAYEQY

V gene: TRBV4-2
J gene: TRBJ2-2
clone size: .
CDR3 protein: ASSQDLGGKAGELF